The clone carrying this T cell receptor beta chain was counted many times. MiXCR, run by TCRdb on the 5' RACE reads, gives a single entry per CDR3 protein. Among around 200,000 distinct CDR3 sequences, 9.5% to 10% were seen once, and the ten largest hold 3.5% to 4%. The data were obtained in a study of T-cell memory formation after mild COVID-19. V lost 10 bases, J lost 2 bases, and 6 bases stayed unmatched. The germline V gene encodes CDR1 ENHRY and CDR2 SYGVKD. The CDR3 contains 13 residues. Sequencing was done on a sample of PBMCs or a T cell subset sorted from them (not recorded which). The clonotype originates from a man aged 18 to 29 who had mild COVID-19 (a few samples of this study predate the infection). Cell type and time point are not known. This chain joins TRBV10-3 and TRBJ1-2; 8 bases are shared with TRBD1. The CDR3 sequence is CANSHRGNYGYTF. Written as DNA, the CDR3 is TGTGCCAACTCGCACAGGGGGAACTATGGCTACACCTTC.